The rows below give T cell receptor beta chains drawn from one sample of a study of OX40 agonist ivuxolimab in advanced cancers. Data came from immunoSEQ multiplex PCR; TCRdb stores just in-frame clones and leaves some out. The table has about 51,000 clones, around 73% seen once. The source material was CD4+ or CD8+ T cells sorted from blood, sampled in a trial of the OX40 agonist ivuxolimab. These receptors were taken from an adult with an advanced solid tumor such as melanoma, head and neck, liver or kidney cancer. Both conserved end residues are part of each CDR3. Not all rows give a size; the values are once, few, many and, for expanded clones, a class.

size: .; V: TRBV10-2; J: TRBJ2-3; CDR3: CASCSGTGVTDTQYF
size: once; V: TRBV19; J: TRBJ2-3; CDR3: CASSKAGLLGDTQYF
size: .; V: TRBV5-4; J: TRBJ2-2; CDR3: CATHPLRGNTGELFF
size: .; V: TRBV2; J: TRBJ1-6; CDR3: CASSLDAGRNSPLHF
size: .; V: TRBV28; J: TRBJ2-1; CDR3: CASSSKQGINLKYNEQFF
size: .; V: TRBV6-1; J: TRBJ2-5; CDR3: CASSAVRQGAIRETQYF
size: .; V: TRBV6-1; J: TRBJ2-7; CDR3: CASSEGGGMYEQYF
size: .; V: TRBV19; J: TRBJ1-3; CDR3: CASSRTPGEPGNTIYF
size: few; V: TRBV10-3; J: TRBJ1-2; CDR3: CAISDSNYGYTF
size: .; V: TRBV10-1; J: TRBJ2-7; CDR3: CASRRIASGGYEQYF
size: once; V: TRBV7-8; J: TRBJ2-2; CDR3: CASSLLASGRGELFF
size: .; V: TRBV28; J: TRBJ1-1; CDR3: CASGRGGRTEAFF
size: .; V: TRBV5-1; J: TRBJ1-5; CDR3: CASSWDGGRSQPQHF
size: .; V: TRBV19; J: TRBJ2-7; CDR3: CASSIKTGPGEQYF
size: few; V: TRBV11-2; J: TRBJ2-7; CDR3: CASSPIKRLYEQYF
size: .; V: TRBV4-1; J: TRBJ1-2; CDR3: CASSQGRRGSLVKDGYTF
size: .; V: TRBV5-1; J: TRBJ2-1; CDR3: CASSPLQAGVTYEQFF
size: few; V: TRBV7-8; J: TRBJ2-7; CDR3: CASSFGDSYYEQYF
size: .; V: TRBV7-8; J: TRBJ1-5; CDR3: CASSPRQGGNQPQHF
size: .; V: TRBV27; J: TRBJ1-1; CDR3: CASSLSHRTPLNTEAFF
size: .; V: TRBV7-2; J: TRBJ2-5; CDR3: CASSSPTGTKYF
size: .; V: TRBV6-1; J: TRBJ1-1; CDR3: CASSETIDTEAFF
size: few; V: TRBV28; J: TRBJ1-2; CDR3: CASTRGVQANGYTF